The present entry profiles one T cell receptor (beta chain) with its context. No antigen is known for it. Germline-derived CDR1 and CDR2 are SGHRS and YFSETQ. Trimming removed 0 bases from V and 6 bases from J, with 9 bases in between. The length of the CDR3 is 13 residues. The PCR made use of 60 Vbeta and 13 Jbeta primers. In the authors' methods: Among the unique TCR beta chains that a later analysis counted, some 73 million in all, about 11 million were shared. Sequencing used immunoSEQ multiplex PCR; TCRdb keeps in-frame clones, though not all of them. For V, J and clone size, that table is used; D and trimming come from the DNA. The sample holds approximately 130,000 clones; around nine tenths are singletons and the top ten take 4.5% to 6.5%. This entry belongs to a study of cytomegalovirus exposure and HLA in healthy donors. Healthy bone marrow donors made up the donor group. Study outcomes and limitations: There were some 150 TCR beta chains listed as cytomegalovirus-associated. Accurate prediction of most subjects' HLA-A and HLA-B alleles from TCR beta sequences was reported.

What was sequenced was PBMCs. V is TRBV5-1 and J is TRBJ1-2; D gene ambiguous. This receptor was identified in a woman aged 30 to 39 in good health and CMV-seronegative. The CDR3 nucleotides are TGCGCCAGCAGCTTGGCCATGAGAGATGGCTACACCTTC. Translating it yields CASSLAMRDGYTF.